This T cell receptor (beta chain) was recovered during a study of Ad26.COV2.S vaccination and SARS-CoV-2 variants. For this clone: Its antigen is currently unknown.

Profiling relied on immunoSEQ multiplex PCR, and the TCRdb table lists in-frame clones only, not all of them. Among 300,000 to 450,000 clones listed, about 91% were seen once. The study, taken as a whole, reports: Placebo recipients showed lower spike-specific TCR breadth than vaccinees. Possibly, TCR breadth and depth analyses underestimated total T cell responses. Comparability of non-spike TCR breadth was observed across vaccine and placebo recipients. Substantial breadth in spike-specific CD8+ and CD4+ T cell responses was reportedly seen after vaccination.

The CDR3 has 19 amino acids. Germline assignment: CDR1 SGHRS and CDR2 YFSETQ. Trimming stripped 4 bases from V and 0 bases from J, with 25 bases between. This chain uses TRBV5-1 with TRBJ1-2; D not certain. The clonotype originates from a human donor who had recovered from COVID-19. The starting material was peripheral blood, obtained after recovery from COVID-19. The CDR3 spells CASSPLGGASELANYGYTF. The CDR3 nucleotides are TGCGCCAGCAGCCCCCTGGGCGGAGCCTCAGAGTTAGCTAACTATGGCTACACCTTC. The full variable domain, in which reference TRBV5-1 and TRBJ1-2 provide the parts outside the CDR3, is KAGVTQTPRYLIKTRGQQVTLSCSPISGHRSVSWYQQTPGQGLQFLFEYFSETQRNKGNFPGRFSGRQFSNSRSEMNVSTLELGDSALYLCASSPLGGASELANYGYTFGSGTRLTVV.